This T cell receptor (beta chain) emerged from a study of T-cell reconstitution after alpha-beta-depleted transplantation in children (dated by TCRdb to about 2016). For the study in its entirety: Using TCR repertoire profiling, the study followed T-cell immune reconstitution in a quantitative way in children after TCRalphabeta/CD19-depleted allogeneic hematopoietic cell transplantation. Study-level results and caveats: The apparently early alphabetaT-cell count recovery about two months after transplant was reportedly dependent on only several hundred rapidly expanded clones derived from non-depleted graft cells. The high TCRbeta diversity at day 60 in some patients was ascribed to recipient T cells and intrathymic progenitors that had survived conditioning. Over subsequent months, a decline in hyperexpanded clone frequencies was noted, and after one year, T-cell counts and TCRbeta diversity were mostly ascribed to newly produced T cells.

Library method: PCR. The data were produced on an Illumina HiSeq 2500. Molecular barcoding was employed in the preparation of TCR libraries, with unique molecular identifiers being used to normalize TCRbeta repertoire quantification. TCRdb trimmed public reads at Q25 via fastp, called clones via MiXCR and kept in-frame beta chains. Under each unique CDR3 protein, matching rows form one entry showing the most common genes and DNA. This sample gives about 980,000 distinct CDR3 sequences in total; around 30% of them show up just once. The ten top clones hold about 28% of the sample. What the treatment or condition label conveys for this sample: allogeneic hematopoietic cell transplantation with graft depleted of TCRalphabeta T cells and CD19 B cells. Transplant recipients were children who received TCRalphabeta/CD19-depleted allogeneic hematopoietic cell grafts. Details on this clonotype: The clone's antigen remains unknown. No base quality values were provided; no much bigger clone lies one nucleotide off.

Sequences SGDLS (CDR1) and YYNGEE (CDR2) are obtained from the germline V gene. The CDR3 numbers 14 residues from cysteine through phenylalanine. This entry keeps only the CDR3 DNA: 42 bases, framed from base 1. V loses 3 bases, J loses 2 bases, and the germline ends lie 12 bases apart. The receptor was isolated from a boy under two years old who had a stem cell transplant for SCID, so the T cells may come from the graft donor. The starting material was PBMCs, mostly from graft donor cells, obtained 360 days after TCRalphabeta/CD19-depleted stem cell transplant. The sequence joins TRBV9 to TRBJ2-7; the D gene lacks a confident call. The DNA is TGTGCCAGCAGCGAAGACTCTTTAGCCTACGAGCAGTACTTC. Protein translation: CASSEDSLAYEQYF.